This T cell receptor (beta chain) was documented in a study of OX40 agonist ivuxolimab in advanced cancers. Study-wide background: Ivuxolimab, an antibody that agonizes OX40 (CD134), was administered to the patients. Males comprised 82.7% of the group, whose mean age was approximately 60 years (range 23 to 79). Study findings and constraints: Partial responders at 0.1-3.0 mg/kg showed near-lowest clonal expansion.

Only in-frame clones appear in the TCRdb table, and some are missing; sequencing was by immunoSEQ multiplex PCR. The sample has some 60,000 clones; approximately 87% are singletons. Germline values: CDR1 SGHDT, CDR2 YYEEEE. The CDR3 consists of 15 residues. V gave up 4 bases and J gave up 3 bases, with 14 bases separating them. A word on this clone: Its antigen is not identified.

Sampled blood was obtained at baseline, cycle 4 day 1, and cycle 7 day 1. The gene calls are TRBV5-6 and TRBJ1-5; no definite D call. This sample comprised CD4+ or CD8+ T cells sorted from blood, obtained in a trial of the OX40 agonist ivuxolimab. This TCR derives from an adult with an advanced solid tumor such as melanoma, head and neck, liver or kidney cancer. CDR3 coding DNA: TGTGCCAGCAGCGCTTCCTGGACCCTCAATCAGCCCCAGCATTTT. The encoded protein is CASSASWTLNQPQHF.